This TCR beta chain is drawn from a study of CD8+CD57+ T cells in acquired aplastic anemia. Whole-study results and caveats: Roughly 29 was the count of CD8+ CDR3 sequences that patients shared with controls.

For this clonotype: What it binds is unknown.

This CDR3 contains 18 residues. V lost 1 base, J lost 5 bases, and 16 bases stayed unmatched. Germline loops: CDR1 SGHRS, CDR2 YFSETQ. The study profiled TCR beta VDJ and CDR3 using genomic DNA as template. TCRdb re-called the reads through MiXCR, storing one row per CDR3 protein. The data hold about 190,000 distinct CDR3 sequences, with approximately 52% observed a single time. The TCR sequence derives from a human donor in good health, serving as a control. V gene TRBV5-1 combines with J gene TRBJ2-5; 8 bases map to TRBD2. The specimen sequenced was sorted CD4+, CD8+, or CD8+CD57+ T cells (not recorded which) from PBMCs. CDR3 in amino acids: CASSLSGFGPAGVETQYF. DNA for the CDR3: TGCGCCAGCAGCTTGTCGGGATTTGGACCAGCGGGAGTGGAGACCCAGTACTTC.